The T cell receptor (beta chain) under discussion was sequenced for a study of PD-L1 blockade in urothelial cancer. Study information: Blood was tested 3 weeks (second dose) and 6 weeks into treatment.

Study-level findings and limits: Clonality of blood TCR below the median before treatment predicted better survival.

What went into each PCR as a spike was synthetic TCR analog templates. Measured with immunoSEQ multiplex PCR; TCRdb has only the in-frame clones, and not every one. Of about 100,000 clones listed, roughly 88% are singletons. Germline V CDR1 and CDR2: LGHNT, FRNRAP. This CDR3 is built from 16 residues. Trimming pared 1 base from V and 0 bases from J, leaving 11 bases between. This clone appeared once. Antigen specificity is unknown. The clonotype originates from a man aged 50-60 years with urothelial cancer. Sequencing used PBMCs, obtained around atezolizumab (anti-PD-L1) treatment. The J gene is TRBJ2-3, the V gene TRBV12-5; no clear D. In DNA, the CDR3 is TGTGCTAGTGGTTTGGGAGCGAGTCCTAGCACAGATACGCAGTATTTT. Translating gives CASGLGASPSTDTQYF. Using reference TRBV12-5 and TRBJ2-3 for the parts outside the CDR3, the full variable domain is DARVTQTPRHKVTEMGQEVTMRCQPILGHNTVFWYRQTMMQGLELLAYFRNRAPLDDSGMPKDRFSAEMPDATLATLKIQPSEPRDSAVYFCASGLGASPSTDTQYFGPGTRLTVL.